This T cell receptor (beta chain) was profiled in a study of T cells expressing NK-cell markers. Overall study: Each TCR beta repertoire originated in sorted T cells that were CD3+CD56+NKG2C+, CD3+CD56+NKG2C- or CD3+CD56-NKG2C+. Study conclusions and caveats: Among a few donors, these clonotypes also ranked first in the CD3+CD56-NKG2C+ fraction.

Comments on this clonotype: Its antigen is currently unknown.

Synthesis of TCR beta cDNA relied on 5'RACE template switching carrying UMIs. TCRdb reprocessed the 5' RACE reads, keeping one entry per CDR3 protein, no DNA. The repertoire table contains 300,000 to 450,000 distinct CDR3 sequences. Germline V gives CDR1 DFQATT, CDR2 SNEGSKA (reference sequence). CDR3 length: 14 amino acids. This rearrangement joins TRBV20-1 to TRBJ2-7. The clonotype was recovered from a man aged 18 to 69 in good health. The sample taken for sequencing was blood T cells: a sorted CD56 or NKG2C T cell subset, CD4+ or CD8+ T cells, or bulk PBMC T cells (not recorded which). The CDR3 is CSARERQGTYEQYF.